The T cell receptor (beta chain) under discussion was sequenced for a study of blood T cell repertoires in COVID-19. Study in general: Sites across the United States, Italy and Spain contributed samples from acute and convalescent COVID-19. In each case, the material was cDNA or gDNA derived from T cells, B-cell-depleted T cells, or PBMCs.

J was trimmed by 8 bases and V by 2 bases; bases with no gene match: 10. Per germline, CDR1 MGHRA and CDR2 YSYEKL. This CDR3 has 15 residues. The data were produced by immunoSEQ multiplex PCR, yet TCRdb's version contains in-frame clones alone and is incomplete. The sample shows fewer than 250,000 clones, more than 75% of them seen only once. The clonotype was recovered from a woman aged 55-69 years who had recovered from COVID-19. V is TRBV4-1 and J is TRBJ1-2; 8 bases align to TRBD1. Sequencing used peripheral blood. CDR3 protein: CASSQNTGQGAGYTF. The CDR3 nucleotides are TGCGCCAGCAGCCAAAATACAGGACAGGGAGCAGGCTACACCTTC.